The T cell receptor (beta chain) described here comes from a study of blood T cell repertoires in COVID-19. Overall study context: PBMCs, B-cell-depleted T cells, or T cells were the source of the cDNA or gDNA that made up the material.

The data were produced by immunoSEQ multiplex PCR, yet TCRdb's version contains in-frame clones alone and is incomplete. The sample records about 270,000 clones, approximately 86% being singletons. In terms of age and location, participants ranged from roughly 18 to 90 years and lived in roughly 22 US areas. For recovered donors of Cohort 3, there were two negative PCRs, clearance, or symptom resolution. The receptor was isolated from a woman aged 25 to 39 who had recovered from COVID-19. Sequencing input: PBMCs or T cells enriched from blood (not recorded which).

DNA for the CDR3: TGTGCCAGCAGTTTATCCGGGGGTCATTTGCTCGAGCAGTACTTC. Amino acids: CASSLSGGHLLEQYF. The chain joins TRBV28 to TRBJ2-7; tentative D call: TRBD2 (6 bases). Deletions cut 1 base from V and 6 bases from J, with 16 bases between. Germline loops: CDR1 MDHEN, CDR2 SYDVKM. The CDR3 sequence is 15 residues long.